Listed below are T cell receptor beta chains from one sample, sequenced in a study of cytomegalovirus exposure and HLA in healthy donors. Generated by immunoSEQ multiplex PCR, the TCRdb table keeps only in-frame clones and is missing some. This repertoire shows approximately 100,000 clones, roughly 92% found once; its top ten account for about 1.1%. Sequencing was carried out using PBMCs. These receptors came from a woman aged 25 to 39 in good health and CMV-seropositive. Both conserved end residues are trimmed from each CDR3. D genes are given only for firm matches.

>TRBV6-1|TRBD2|TRBJ2-1
ASSFSGSSYNEQF
>TRBV28|TRBD2|TRBJ2-1
ASSFLGAGYNEQF
>TRBV4-1|TRBD2|TRBJ2-7
ASSQAGSGSSSYEQY
>TRBV19|TRBD1|TRBJ1-5
ASSSGTDNQPQH
>TRBV5-1|-|TRBJ1-3
ASSLADSTINTIY
>TRBV28|TRBD1|TRBJ2-7
ASSNGQGAREQY
>TRBV21-1|-|TRBJ2-7
ASSKGNRTAPGEQY
>TRBV7-9|TRBD2|TRBJ2-3
ASSLGRWLAGEDTQY
>TRBV11-1|-|TRBJ1-1
ASSLRGTEAF
>TRBV28|-|TRBJ2-3
ASSDSGPGDTQY
>TRBV6-1|-|TRBJ1-2
ASSEASGSRGYT
>TRBV10-3|-|TRBJ1-4
AISERSNEKLF
>TRBV18|TRBD1|TRBJ1-1
ASSPPGQQIEAF
>TRBV2|-|TRBJ1-1
ASNHPGAEAF
>TRBV6-5|-|TRBJ1-2
ASSYSRGGYGYT
>TRBV11-2|-|TRBJ1-1
ASSSVTGPLGTEAF
>TRBV28|-|TRBJ2-7
ASSAGRGNLRGQY
>TRBV2|-|TRBJ2-7
ASSGAVYEQY
>TRBV7-9|-|TRBJ2-7
ASSLLGRADEQY
>TRBV6-4|-|TRBJ2-2
ASSLGDTGELF
>TRBV11-2|TRBD2|TRBJ2-7
ASSLFGLAGLDYEQY
>TRBV11-2|-|TRBJ2-7
ASSLLGLSYEQY
>TRBV13|TRBD1|TRBJ2-1
ASSLPPYRGLKDNEQF
>TRBV19|TRBD2|TRBJ2-2
ASRRERLNTGELF
>TRBV21-1|-|TRBJ2-7
ASSSELTGAAYEQY
>TRBV7-9|-|TRBJ2-1
ASSFGGEQF
>TRBV28|-|TRBJ1-1
ASSLPTPGEAF
>TRBV5-1|-|TRBJ2-7
ASSLGAGYEQY
>TRBV27|TRBD1|TRBJ1-5
ASSPTGVGQPQH
>TRBV19|TRBD1|TRBJ1-5
ASSIAYQGGNSNQPQH
>TRBV27|TRBD2|TRBJ2-1
ASSPIGAGGNNEQF
>TRBV19|TRBD1|TRBJ1-1
ASSTGGQGMAEAF
>TRBV18|TRBD2|TRBJ2-5
ASSQRLAGVSRETQY
>TRBV14|TRBD1|TRBJ2-4
ASSQDRWTGGRRNIQY
>TRBV15|TRBD2|TRBJ2-1
ATSRVRDGRGTVGEQF
>TRBV30|-|TRBJ2-1
AWSSGVEQF
>TRBV27|TRBD1|TRBJ2-1
ASSSHLKQGEFYNEQF
>TRBV4-1|-|TRBJ1-3
ASSQTNSGNTIY
>TRBV7-2|-|TRBJ1-1
ASSLQGVGNTEAF
>TRBV9|-|TRBJ2-2
ASSPVGTPNTGELF
>TRBV15|-|TRBJ2-1
ATSIRGSGANNEQF
>TRBV30|-|TRBJ1-2
AGLAGGGNRVNYGYT
>TRBV27|TRBD2|TRBJ2-1
ASSSRVAGGYNEQF
>TRBV15|-|TRBJ2-2
ATSSSWTGELF
>TRBV28|TRBD1|TRBJ2-3
ASSLYDRGDTQY
>TRBV9|-|TRBJ1-1
ASSVSPTGEAF
>TRBV4-1|TRBD2|TRBJ2-1
ASSGTGTRSNEQF
>TRBV5-1|TRBD1|TRBJ1-4
ASSRTGGYEKLF